Listed below are T cell receptor beta chains from one sample, sequenced in a study of blood T cell repertoires in COVID-19. Sequencing was performed with immunoSEQ multiplex PCR; in TCRdb, only in-frame clones are kept and a portion is missing. The profile covers about 190,000 clones, with 85% to 90% appearing a single time and approximately 4% taken by the ten largest. The sample comprised peripheral blood. The receptor set was obtained from a human donor in a cohort sampled during active COVID-19. Each CDR3 is given with its conserved first and last residue. D genes are given only for firm matches.

TRBJ1-2,NA,TRBV3-1/TRBV3-2,TGTGCCAGCAGCCAAGAGGGGGGGCGAGGCTACACCTTC,CASSQEGGRGYTF
TRBJ1-6,TRBD1,TRBV5-1,TGCGCCAGCAGCTTTGGACGGGACAGTGGATCACCCCTCCACTTT,CASSFGRDSGSPLHF
TRBJ2-2,NA,TRBV7-9,TGTGCCAGCAGCATCGCGGGGACCGGGGAGCTGTTTTTT,CASSIAGTGELFF
TRBJ1-1,TRBD1,TRBV4-1,TGCGCCAGCAGCACCCGGGACAGGGGCCAGGCTTTCTTT,CASSTRDRGQAFF
TRBJ2-7,TRBD1,TRBV2,TGTGCCAGCACCGGGACAGGGTTTTGGGAGCAGTACTTC,CASTGTGFWEQYF
TRBJ1-2,TRBD1,TRBV7-2,TGTGCCAGCAGCTTAGCGGCAGGGGGCGGCTATGGCTACACCTTC,CASSLAAGGGYGYTF
TRBJ2-5,TRBD1,TRBV6-6,TGTGCCAGCAGTTACGGACAGGAGGCAGCAGAGACCCAGTACTTC,CASSYGQEAAETQYF
TRBJ1-6,NA,TRBV19,TGTGCCAGTCGCAGGGGTAGTTCACCCCTCCACTTT,CASRRGSSPLHF
TRBJ2-2,TRBD1,TRBV13,TGTGCCAGCAGCTTAGGAGGAACAGGGGGAACCGGGGAGCTGTTTTTT,CASSLGGTGGTGELFF
TRBJ1-3,NA,TRBV3-1/TRBV3-2,TGTGCCAGCAGCCAAGGACTTGGGGGGGCCGGAAACACCATATATTTT,CASSQGLGGAGNTIYF